This T cell receptor beta chain is from a study of blood T cell repertoires in COVID-19. About the research overall: Acute and convalescent COVID-19 samples came from the United States, Italy and Spain. PBMCs, B-cell-depleted T cells, or T cells were the source of the cDNA or gDNA that made up the material.

CDR3 length: 16 amino acids. CDR1 is MNHEY and CDR2 is SVGEGT in the germline V gene. J was trimmed by 2 bases and V by 6 bases; bases with no gene match: 10. Profiling relied on immunoSEQ multiplex PCR, and the TCRdb table lists in-frame clones only, not all of them. The sample lists hundreds of thousands of clones, over 80% occurring once. The genes are TRBV6-2 or TRBV6-3 and TRBJ1-5; TRBD1 agrees at 7 bases. What was sequenced was peripheral blood. The sequence was obtained from a woman in her 70s with active or convalescent COVID-19. The CDR3, as DNA: TGTGCCAGCAGCCAACCACAGGGGAATGGCAATCAGCCCCAGCATTTT. It yields the protein CASSQPQGNGNQPQHF.